These T cell receptor beta chains were read from a single sample in a study of cytomegalovirus exposure and HLA in healthy donors. Here immunoSEQ multiplex PCR was the method, and the copy in TCRdb shows in-frame clones only, minus some. Altogether fewer than 150,000 clones are present, around 78% being singletons, with the ten largest covering about 6.6%. The sequenced sample was PBMCs. The origin of the receptors is a woman in her forties in good health and CMV-seropositive. The CDR3 runs from the conserved cysteine through the conserved F or W. The D gene is left open where the match is weak. A row's size may be missing; if present it is once, few, many or a size class.

. TRBJ2-1 TRBV29-1 . CSVEDDRESSYNEQFF TGCAGCGTTGAAGATGATCGGGAAAGCTCCTACAATGAGCAGTTCTTC
TRBD2 TRBJ2-7 TRBV7-9 medium-sized CASSLESGSHPYEQYF TGTGCCAGCAGCTTAGAGAGCGGGAGCCACCCCTACGAGCAGTACTTC
TRBD2 TRBJ2-1 TRBV7-2 . CASSQGLREQFF TGTGCCAGCAGCCAGGGACTACGAGAGCAGTTCTTC
. TRBJ2-7 TRBV5-6 once CASSLAWVDKGDEQYF TGTGCCAGCAGCTTGGCCTGGGTGGACAAAGGAGACGAGCAGTACTTC
TRBD2 TRBJ2-7 TRBV11-2 . CASSLARLASYEQYF TGTGCCAGCAGCTTAGCGAGACTAGCATCCTACGAGCAGTACTTC
TRBD1 TRBJ1-3 TRBV7-7 . CASSPDRGGNTIYF TGTGCTAGCAGCCCGGACAGGGGTGGAAACACCATATATTTT
TRBD2 TRBJ2-3 TRBV2 . CASSDGGRDTQYF TGTGCCAGCAGTGATGGCGGGAGGGATACGCAGTATTTT
TRBD2 TRBJ2-3 TRBV10-3 . CAISGGRAGEGDTQYF TGTGCCATCAGTGGGGGGAGAGCGGGAGAAGGAGATACGCAGTATTTT
. TRBJ2-1 TRBV10-1 . CASSESQGGEQFF TGCGCCAGCAGTGAGTCACAGGGCGGGGAGCAGTTCTTC
. TRBJ2-1 TRBV28 . CASSLGGYNEQFF TGTGCCAGCAGTTTAGGAGGATACAATGAGCAGTTCTTC
. TRBJ2-3 TRBV5-6 . CASSLSVSTDTQYF TGTGCCAGCAGCTTGTCAGTTAGCACAGATACGCAGTATTTT
TRBD2 TRBJ2-2 TRBV2 . CASIREGGGELFF TGTGCCAGCATACGGGAGGGTGGCGGGGAGCTGTTTTTT
TRBD1 TRBJ1-5 TRBV7-8 . CASSPRGQSSNQPQHF TGTGCCAGCAGCCCCCGGGGACAGTCTAGCAATCAGCCCCAGCATTTT
TRBD1 TRBJ2-7 TRBV5-1 . CASRSGQGPYEQYF TGCGCCAGCAGATCCGGACAGGGGCCCTACGAGCAGTACTTC
. TRBJ1-2 TRBV5-6 few CASSLGRTNGYTF TGTGCCAGCAGCTTGGGCAGGACTAATGGCTACACCTTC
. TRBJ2-1 TRBV18 . CASSAVENEQFF TGTGCCAGCTCCGCGGTGGAAAATGAGCAGTTCTTC
. TRBJ1-1 TRBV7-9 . CASSFLLAGPAEAFF TGTGCCAGCAGCTTTCTTCTGGCAGGGCCGGCTGAAGCTTTCTTT
. TRBJ2-5 TRBV5-1 . CASSLDNQETQYF TGCGCCAGCAGTCTGGACAACCAAGAGACCCAGTACTTC
TRBD2 TRBJ2-1 TRBV5-1 . CASSLALRENEQFF TGCGCCAGCAGCTTGGCCTTGCGGGAGAATGAGCAGTTCTTC
TRBD2 TRBJ2-2 TRBV7-2 . CASSLGRLAPGELFF TGTGCCAGCAGCTTGGGGAGACTAGCCCCCGGGGAGCTGTTTTTT
. TRBJ1-1 TRBV11-3 . CASSLTLNWTEAFF TGTGCCAGCAGCTTAACCCTAAATTGGACTGAAGCTTTCTTT
TRBD2 TRBJ2-1 TRBV28 . CASTSGGSYNEQFF TGTGCCAGCACCAGCGGGGGCTCCTACAATGAGCAGTTCTTC
. TRBJ1-3 TRBV6-4 . CASSESPPGNTIYF TGTGCCAGCAGTGAAAGCCCCCCTGGAAACACCATATATTTT
TRBD1 TRBJ1-4 TRBV5-1 . CASSRFWDRANEKLFF TGCGCCAGCAGCCGATTTTGGGACAGAGCTAATGAAAAACTGTTTTTT
TRBD2 TRBJ2-7 TRBV25-1 . CASRFGLAGVYEQYF TGTGCCAGCAGATTCGGCCTAGCGGGAGTTTACGAGCAGTACTTC
. TRBJ1-2 TRBV28 . CASSKTPSYGYTF TGTGCCAGCAGTAAGACACCGAGCTATGGCTACACCTTC
TRBD1 TRBJ1-3 TRBV10-3 . CAISEGQAGKGNTIYF TGTGCCATCAGCGAAGGACAGGCGGGGAAAGGAAACACCATATATTTT
TRBD1 TRBJ2-7 TRBV29-1 . CSVESGTEYEQYF TGCAGCGTTGAATCTGGGACAGAGTACGAGCAGTACTTC
. TRBJ2-5 TRBV15 . CATSRGDSASQETQYF TGTGCCACCAGCAGAGGGGATAGCGCCAGCCAAGAGACCCAGTACTTC
TRBD1 TRBJ2-2 TRBV18 few CASSPGTGNTGELFF TGTGCCAGCTCACCGGGGACAGGGAACACCGGGGAGCTGTTTTTT
. TRBJ1-2 TRBV10-1 . CASSESPRGGYTF TGCGCCAGCAGTGAGTCCCCTCGGGGGGGCTACACCTTC
TRBD1 TRBJ2-7 TRBV29-1 . CSVDGPGGYEQYF TGCAGCGTTGACGGTCCAGGGGGCTACGAGCAGTACTTC
. TRBJ1-5 TRBV4-2 . CASSQDTGQPQHF TGTGCCAGCAGCCAAGACACGGGACAGCCCCAGCATTTT
. TRBJ2-4 TRBV5-5 . CASSTELAKNIQYF TGTGCCAGCAGCACCGAACTAGCCAAAAACATTCAGTACTTC
TRBD1 TRBJ1-2 TRBV19 . CASTNPIPGQGSYGYTF TGTGCCAGTACCAATCCCATTCCGGGACAGGGGTCCTATGGCTACACCTTC
. TRBJ2-1 TRBV10-1 . CASSESSGRSYNEQFF TGCGCCAGCAGTGAGTCGTCGGGAAGGTCCTACAATGAGCAGTTCTTC
. TRBJ2-1 TRBV6-5 . CASSSPSGVNEQFF TGTGCCAGCAGTTCTCCTTCAGGCGTGAATGAGCAGTTCTTC
. TRBJ2-7 TRBV29-1 . CSVGRDLSYEQYF TGCAGCGTGGGCCGGGACTTATCCTACGAGCAGTACTTC
. TRBJ2-5 TRBV7-9 few CASSDKTPSQETQYF TGTGCCAGCAGCGACAAGACCCCTTCCCAAGAGACCCAGTACTTC
. TRBJ2-7 TRBV21-1 . CASSKVGLEVSSYEQYF TGTGCCAGCAGCAAAGTGGGACTGGAGGTTAGCTCCTACGAGCAGTACTTC
TRBD2 TRBJ2-1 TRBV7-3 . CASSQLAGGRNEQFF TGTGCCAGCAGCCAACTAGCGGGAGGGCGCAATGAGCAGTTCTTC
TRBD1 TRBJ1-1 TRBV5-8 . CASSLRDRVPEAFF TGTGCCAGCAGCTTGAGGGACAGGGTCCCTGAAGCTTTCTTT
. TRBJ2-1 TRBV6-5 few CASSYKLLNEQFF TGTGCCAGCAGTTACAAGCTTCTCAATGAGCAGTTCTTC
TRBD1 TRBJ2-3 TRBV19 . CASSTFTGDTDTQYF TGTGCCAGTAGTACCTTTACAGGGGACACAGATACGCAGTATTTT
. TRBJ2-1 TRBV19 . CASSIDPAQVEQFF TGTGCCAGTAGTATAGATCCCGCGCAGGTTGAGCAGTTCTTC
TRBD1 TRBJ2-3 TRBV27 once CASRRLTGAGDTQYF TGTGCCAGCAGAAGACTAACAGGGGCAGGAGATACGCAGTATTTT
. TRBJ1-1 TRBV11-3 . CASSLFEGRPSNTEAFF TGTGCCAGCAGCTTGTTTGAGGGGAGGCCCTCGAACACTGAAGCTTTCTTT
. TRBJ2-7 TRBV25-1 . CASSEVVPEVGGYEQYF TGTGCCAGCAGTGAAGTTGTCCCGGAGGTGGGTGGATACGAGCAGTACTTC
TRBD1 TRBJ2-2 TRBV5-1 . CASSPRTGDGGELFF TGCGCCAGCAGCCCCCGGACAGGGGACGGCGGGGAGCTGTTTTTT
. TRBJ2-3 TRBV2 once CASSGEVTDTQYF TGTGCCAGCAGTGGGGAGGTCACAGATACGCAGTATTTT
. TRBJ1-4 TRBV5-1 few CASTPGTTNEKLFF TGCGCCAGCACCCCCGGGACAACTAATGAAAAACTGTTTTTT